The clone carrying this T cell receptor beta chain has a count of ten or more. A single record per CDR3 protein comes from TCRdb applying MiXCR to the 5' RACE reads. The sample lists some 54,000 distinct CDR3 sequences, less than 8.5% occurring once. The sample belongs to a study of CD8 T cells in ankylosing spondylitis. The receptor comes from a female donor with ankylosing spondylitis or in good health (not recorded which). Sequenced material: blood, either unsorted or a sorted T cell fraction (not recorded which).

In DNA form, the CDR3 reads TGTGCCAGCAGTGAACGGGACTCCCCAATACTAGGGGAGCTGTTTTTT. Protein: CASSERDSPILGELFF. The chain links TRBV2 to TRBJ2-2; TRBD2 is a possible D gene (6 bases). This CDR3 region has 16 residues. The germline V gene has CDR1 SNHLY and CDR2 FYNNEI. The ends were cut back, 2 bases at V and 8 bases at J, with 18 bases in the middle.